One sample yielded the 8 T cell receptor beta chains listed below, sequenced in a study of T cells expressing NK-cell markers (TCRdb year 2020). Library creation used 5' RACE. The data were produced on an Illumina HiSeq 2000. The reads underwent TCRdb reprocessing, giving one record for each CDR3 protein sequence and no DNA. The sample table on file contains about 540,000 distinct CDR3 sequences. Jointly, the top ten make up roughly 3.6% of the sample. The source material was blood T cells: a sorted CD56 or NKG2C T cell subset, CD4+ or CD8+ T cells, or bulk PBMC T cells (not recorded which). These receptors all stem from a man in his late teens or twenties in good health. Donor details come from another sample of the same person, matched by shared clones.

The CDR3 loop is CASSWGGSAEETQYF. V and J are TRBV5-1 and TRBJ2-5; TCRdb selects TRBD2, and the lack of DNA leaves this call unchecked. Germline V gives CDR1 SGHRS, CDR2 YFSETQ. CDR3 length equals 15 residues.

The chain uses TRBV5-5 and TRBJ1-5. CDR1 is SGHKS and CDR2 is YYEKEE in the germline V gene (reference sequence). The CDR3 is 13 residues long. CDR3: CASSWRVGEAQHF.

The chain employs TRBV10-3 and TRBJ2-3; the TCRdb D gene call, TRBD1, has no DNA to confirm it. The CDR3 has 15 residues. Germline V gene data show CDR1 as ENHRY and CDR2 as SYGVKD. The CDR3: CAISESSAGRDTQYF.

The CDR3 loop is CASSLTPGVGYTF. The chain is built from TRBV12-3 or TRBV12-4 and TRBJ1-2; TCRdb picks TRBD1, but there is no DNA to check that call. The CDR3 length is 13 residues.

The chain recombines TRBV7-9 with TRBJ2-1; the TCRdb call, TRBD1, lacks DNA for checking. The CDR3 length is 17 residues. Germline loops: CDR1 SEHNR, CDR2 FQNEAQ (reference sequence). This CDR3 is CASSYRPGTGEIWEQFF.

V usage is TRBV21-1 and J usage is TRBJ2-7; TCRdb lists TRBD2, though no DNA is available to test this call. TRBV21-1 is classified as a pseudogene. The CDR3 runs 16 residues. CDR3 sequence reads: CASSKEFAGGSHEQYF.

J is TRBJ2-2 and V is TRBV20-1. Germline CDR1 DFQATT, CDR2 SNEGSKA (reference sequence). The CDR3 has 15 residues. The CDR3 loop is CSARNILANTGELFF.

The chain couples TRBV5-1 to TRBJ1-1; the TCRdb call, TRBD1, lacks DNA for checking. The CDR3 is made up of 15 amino acids. From germline, CDR1 is SGHRS and CDR2 YFSETQ. This CDR3 reads CASSGRDRGFPEAFF.